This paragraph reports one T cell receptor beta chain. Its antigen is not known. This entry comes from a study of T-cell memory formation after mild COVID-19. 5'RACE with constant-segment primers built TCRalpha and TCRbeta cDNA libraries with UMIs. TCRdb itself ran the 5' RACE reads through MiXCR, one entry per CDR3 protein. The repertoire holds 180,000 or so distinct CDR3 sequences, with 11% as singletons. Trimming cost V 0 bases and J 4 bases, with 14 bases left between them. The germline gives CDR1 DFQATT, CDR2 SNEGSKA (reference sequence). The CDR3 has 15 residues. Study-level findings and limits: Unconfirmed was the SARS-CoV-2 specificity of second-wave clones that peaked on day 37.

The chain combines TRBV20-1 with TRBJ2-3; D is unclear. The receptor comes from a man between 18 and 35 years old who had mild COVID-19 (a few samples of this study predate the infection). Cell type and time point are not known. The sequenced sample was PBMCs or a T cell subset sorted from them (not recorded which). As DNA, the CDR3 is TGCAGTGCTAGAGATCCGGTTGGGTACGCAGATACGCAGTATTTT. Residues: CSARDPVGYADTQYF.